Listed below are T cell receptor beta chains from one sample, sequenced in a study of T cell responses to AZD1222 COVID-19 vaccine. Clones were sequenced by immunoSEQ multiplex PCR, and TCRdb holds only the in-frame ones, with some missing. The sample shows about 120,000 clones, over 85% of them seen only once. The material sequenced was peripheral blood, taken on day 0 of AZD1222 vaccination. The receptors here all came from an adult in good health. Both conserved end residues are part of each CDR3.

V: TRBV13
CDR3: CASSHLPGRNEQFF

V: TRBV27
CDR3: CASSSLQGARNYGYTF

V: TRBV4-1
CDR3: CASSRGADTQYF

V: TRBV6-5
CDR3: CASRAGTMPNEKLFF

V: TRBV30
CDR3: CAWSVVVETQYF

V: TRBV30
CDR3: CAYTGLADNEQFF

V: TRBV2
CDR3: CASSRGRSGSETQYF

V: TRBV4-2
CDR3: CASSQEGDRTSSSGANVLTF

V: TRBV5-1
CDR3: CASSMGHTGENEKLFF

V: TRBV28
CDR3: CASTLYFQGSNQPQHF

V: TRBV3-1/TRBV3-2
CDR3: CASSTRGNTDTQYF

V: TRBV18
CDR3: CASSPGRDNEQFF

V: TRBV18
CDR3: CASSPAGSGANVLTF

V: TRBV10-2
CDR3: CASSEGGDEQFF

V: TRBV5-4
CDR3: CASRYMSGRETYEQYF

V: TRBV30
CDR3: CAYRQSSSYNSPLHF

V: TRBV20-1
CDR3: CSASPTNNEQFF